This TCR beta chain came from a study of T-cell reconstitution after alpha-beta-depleted transplantation in children. Findings and limits, study-wide: In some patients, recipient T cells and intrathymic progenitors surviving conditioning explained high day-60 diversity.

A TCRbeta library incorporating unique molecular identifiers was prepared. From the PCR reads, TCRdb called clonotypes with MiXCR, one entry per CDR3 protein. Here the sample spans 440,000 or so distinct CDR3 sequences, about 45% being singletons. A word on this clonotype: Its antigen is undetermined.

With 5 bases removed from V and 2 bases from J, the gap between germline ends came to 12 bases. Germline V lookup: CDR1 LNHNV, CDR2 YYDKDF (reference sequence). The CDR3 spans 15 residues. Sequences were derived from PBMCs, sampled before TCRalphabeta/CD19-depleted stem cell transplant. V and J are TRBV15 and TRBJ1-4; D is unresolved. The origin of this receptor is a girl aged 2 to 9 with aplastic anemia, due to receive a stem cell transplant. This CDR3 reads CATSPRLATNEKLFF. In nucleotides, the CDR3 is TGTGCCACCAGCCCACGTTTGGCTACTAATGAAAAACTGTTTTTT.